The clone carrying this T cell receptor beta chain was seen a single time. Its matching antigen is unknown. Trimming removed 0 bases from V and 2 bases from J, with 8 bases in between. CDR1 and CDR2 (germline): ENHRY, SYGVKD. This CDR3 has 15 amino acids. Purified naive CD4+ T cells were depleted of CD25+ Tregs. The study, taken as a whole, reports: Tumor memory CD4+ T cell TCR gene usage clustered with blood and lymph node memory CD4+ cells and lymph node naive CD4+ cells.

TCRdb re-called the 5' RACE reads through MiXCR, storing one row per CDR3 protein. Of about 46,000 distinct CDR3 sequences in the sample, around 28% were seen once. The clonotype originates from a female donor with breast cancer. Sample: naive CD4+ T cells sorted from blood. As to subset: naive CD4+ T cells, CD4+CD45RA+CD25-. The V call is TRBV10-3, the J call TRBJ2-4; no clear D gene. The CDR3 DNA reads as TGTGCCATCAGTGAGTCGAAGGTCACCAAAAACATTCAGTACTTC. Its protein is CAISESKVTKNIQYF.